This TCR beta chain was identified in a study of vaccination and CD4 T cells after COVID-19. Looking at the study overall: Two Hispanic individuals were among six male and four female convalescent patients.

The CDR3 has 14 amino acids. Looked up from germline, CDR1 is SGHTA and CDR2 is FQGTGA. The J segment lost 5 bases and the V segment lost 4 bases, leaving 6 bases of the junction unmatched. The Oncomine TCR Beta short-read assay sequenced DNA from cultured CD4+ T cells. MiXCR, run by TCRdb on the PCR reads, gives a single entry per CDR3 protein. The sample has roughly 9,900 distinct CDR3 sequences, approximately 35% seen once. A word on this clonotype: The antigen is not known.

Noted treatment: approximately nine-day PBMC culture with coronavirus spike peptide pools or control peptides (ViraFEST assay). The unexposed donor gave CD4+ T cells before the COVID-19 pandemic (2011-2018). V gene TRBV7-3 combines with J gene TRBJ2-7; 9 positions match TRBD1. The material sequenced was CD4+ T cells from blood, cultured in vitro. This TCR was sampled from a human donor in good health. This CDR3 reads CASSSRDRAHEQYF. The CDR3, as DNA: TGTGCCAGCAGCTCCCGGGACAGGGCCCACGAGCAGTACTTC.